Listed below are T cell receptor beta chains from one sample, sequenced in a study of shared clonotypes between healthy human individuals. TCRdb's copy holds only in-frame clones and misses some; the assay was immunoSEQ multiplex PCR. The sample lists around 640,000 clones; approximately 96% were seen once. The source material was naive CD8+ T cells sorted from blood. The receptor set was obtained from a woman younger than 45 in good health. CDR3s include the opening cysteine and the closing phenylalanine or tryptophan. A D gene is named only where the DNA matches it firmly. Some rows have no size entry. The others give once, few or many, or a class for an expanded clone.

clone_size: .; v_call: TRBV28; d_call: .; j_call: TRBJ2-3; cdr3_aa: CASSLWSERTDTQYF; cdr3_nt: TGTGCCAGCAGTTTATGGTCAGAACGCACAGATACGCAGTATTTT
clone_size: .; v_call: TRBV4-1; d_call: .; j_call: TRBJ2-7; cdr3_aa: CASSQGPPFWRTYEQYF; cdr3_nt: TGCGCCAGCAGCCAAGGGCCCCCTTTTTGGCGAACCTACGAGCAGTACTTC
clone_size: .; v_call: TRBV28; d_call: TRBD1; j_call: TRBJ1-4; cdr3_aa: CASTYGTANEKLFF; cdr3_nt: TGTGCCAGCACCTATGGGACAGCGAATGAAAAACTGTTTTTT
clone_size: .; v_call: TRBV7-9; d_call: .; j_call: TRBJ2-7; cdr3_aa: CASSLAGTLGEQYF; cdr3_nt: TGTGCCAGCAGCTTAGCGGGGACATTGGGGGAGCAGTACTTC
clone_size: .; v_call: TRBV27; d_call: .; j_call: TRBJ2-7; cdr3_aa: CASSWDTSSYEQYF; cdr3_nt: TGTGCCAGCAGCTGGGACACGAGCTCCTACGAGCAGTACTTC
clone_size: .; v_call: TRBV10-3; d_call: TRBD2; j_call: TRBJ2-3; cdr3_aa: CAIGVAGGLTDTQYF; cdr3_nt: TGTGCCATCGGAGTAGCGGGAGGGTTGACAGATACGCAGTATTTT
clone_size: once; v_call: TRBV7-9; d_call: .; j_call: TRBJ1-2; cdr3_aa: CASSHGASQKNGYTF; cdr3_nt: TGTGCCAGCAGCCACGGCGCGTCCCAGAAAAATGGCTACACCTTC
clone_size: .; v_call: TRBV19; d_call: .; j_call: TRBJ2-1; cdr3_aa: CASSFLSGVNEQFF; cdr3_nt: TGTGCCAGTAGCTTTTTGTCGGGAGTTAATGAGCAGTTCTTC
clone_size: .; v_call: TRBV27; d_call: .; j_call: TRBJ1-1; cdr3_aa: CASSLDRWNTEAFF; cdr3_nt: TGTGCCAGCAGTTTAGACAGGTGGAACACTGAAGCTTTCTTT
clone_size: .; v_call: TRBV27; d_call: .; j_call: TRBJ2-3; cdr3_aa: CASSFAGVFDTQYF; cdr3_nt: TGTGCCAGCAGTTTTGCCGGGGTTTTCGATACGCAGTATTTT